There are many counts of the clone carrying this T cell receptor beta chain. Antigen specificity is unknown. The data derive from a study of T cells in Graves' hyperthyroidism and ophthalmopathy. Findings of the study overall: Ophthalmopathy was distinguished from stable hyperthyroidism by 13 V-J signatures.

RNA transcripts provided the source from which TCR beta CDR3 regions were amplified. HTBI primers drove first-round RT-PCR of the TCR CDR3. In TCRdb, the multiplex PCR reads were re-called with MiXCR into one record per CDR3 protein. The sample lists roughly 700,000 distinct CDR3 sequences; about 15% were seen once. The V and J ends lost 3 bases and 0 bases respectively, with 12 bases between them. This CDR3 is built from 16 residues. The sample was blood. The rearrangement uses TRBV12-3 or TRBV12-4 and TRBJ1-5; D unresolved. The sequence derives from a woman aged 18 to 35 with Graves' hyperthyroidism. CDR3 nucleotide sequence: TGTGCCAGCAGTTTTGGGCAGCCCTATAGCAATCAGCCCCAGCATTTT. It is translated as CASSFGQPYSNQPQHF.